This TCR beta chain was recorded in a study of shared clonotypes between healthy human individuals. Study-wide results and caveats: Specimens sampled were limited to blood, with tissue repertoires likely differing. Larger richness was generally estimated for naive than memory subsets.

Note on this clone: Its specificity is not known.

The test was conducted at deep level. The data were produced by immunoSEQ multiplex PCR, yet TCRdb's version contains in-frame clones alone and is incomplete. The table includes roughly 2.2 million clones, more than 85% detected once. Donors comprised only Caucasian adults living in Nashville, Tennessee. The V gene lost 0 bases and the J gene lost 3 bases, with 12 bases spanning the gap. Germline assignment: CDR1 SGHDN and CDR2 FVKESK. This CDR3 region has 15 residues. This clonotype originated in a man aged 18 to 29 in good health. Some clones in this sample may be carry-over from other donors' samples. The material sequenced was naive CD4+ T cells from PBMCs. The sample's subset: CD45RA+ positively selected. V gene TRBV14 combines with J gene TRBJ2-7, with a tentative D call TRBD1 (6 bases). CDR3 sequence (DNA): TGTGCCAGCAGCCAAGACCGTACAGGGATCTACGAGCAGTACTTC. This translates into CASSQDRTGIYEQYF.